This record covers a single T cell receptor (beta chain). Antigen specificity is unknown. With 60 Vbeta and 13 Jbeta primers, the PCR was carried out. Libraries were prepared by immunoSEQ multiplex PCR; TCRdb keeps only in-frame clonotypes and omits some of them. The table includes around 170,000 clones, around 73% detected once. This record comes from a study of cytomegalovirus exposure and HLA in healthy donors. Notes on the study in general: Reports described diagnosis of cytomegalovirus status by the classifier as highly specific and sensitive.

The origin of this receptor is a man between 60 and 70 years old in good health and CMV-seronegative. The sequenced sample consisted of PBMCs.

The CDR3 is CASSLGGAGDTEAFF. The CDR3 DNA reads TGCGCCAGCAGCTTGGGAGGGGCGGGGGACACTGAAGCTTTCTTT. J is TRBJ1-1 and V is TRBV5-1; D possibly corresponds to TRBD1 (5 bases). The CDR3 totals 15 residues. Germline CDR1 reads SGHRS; CDR2 reads YFSETQ. V gave up 0 bases and J gave up 3 bases, with 12 bases separating them. The full variable domain, completed using reference TRBV5-1 and TRBJ1-1, is KAGVTQTPRYLIKTRGQQVTLSCSPISGHRSVSWYQQTPGQGLQFLFEYFSETQRNKGNFPGRFSGRQFSNSRSEMNVSTLELGDSALYLCASSLGGAGDTEAFFGQGTRLTVV.